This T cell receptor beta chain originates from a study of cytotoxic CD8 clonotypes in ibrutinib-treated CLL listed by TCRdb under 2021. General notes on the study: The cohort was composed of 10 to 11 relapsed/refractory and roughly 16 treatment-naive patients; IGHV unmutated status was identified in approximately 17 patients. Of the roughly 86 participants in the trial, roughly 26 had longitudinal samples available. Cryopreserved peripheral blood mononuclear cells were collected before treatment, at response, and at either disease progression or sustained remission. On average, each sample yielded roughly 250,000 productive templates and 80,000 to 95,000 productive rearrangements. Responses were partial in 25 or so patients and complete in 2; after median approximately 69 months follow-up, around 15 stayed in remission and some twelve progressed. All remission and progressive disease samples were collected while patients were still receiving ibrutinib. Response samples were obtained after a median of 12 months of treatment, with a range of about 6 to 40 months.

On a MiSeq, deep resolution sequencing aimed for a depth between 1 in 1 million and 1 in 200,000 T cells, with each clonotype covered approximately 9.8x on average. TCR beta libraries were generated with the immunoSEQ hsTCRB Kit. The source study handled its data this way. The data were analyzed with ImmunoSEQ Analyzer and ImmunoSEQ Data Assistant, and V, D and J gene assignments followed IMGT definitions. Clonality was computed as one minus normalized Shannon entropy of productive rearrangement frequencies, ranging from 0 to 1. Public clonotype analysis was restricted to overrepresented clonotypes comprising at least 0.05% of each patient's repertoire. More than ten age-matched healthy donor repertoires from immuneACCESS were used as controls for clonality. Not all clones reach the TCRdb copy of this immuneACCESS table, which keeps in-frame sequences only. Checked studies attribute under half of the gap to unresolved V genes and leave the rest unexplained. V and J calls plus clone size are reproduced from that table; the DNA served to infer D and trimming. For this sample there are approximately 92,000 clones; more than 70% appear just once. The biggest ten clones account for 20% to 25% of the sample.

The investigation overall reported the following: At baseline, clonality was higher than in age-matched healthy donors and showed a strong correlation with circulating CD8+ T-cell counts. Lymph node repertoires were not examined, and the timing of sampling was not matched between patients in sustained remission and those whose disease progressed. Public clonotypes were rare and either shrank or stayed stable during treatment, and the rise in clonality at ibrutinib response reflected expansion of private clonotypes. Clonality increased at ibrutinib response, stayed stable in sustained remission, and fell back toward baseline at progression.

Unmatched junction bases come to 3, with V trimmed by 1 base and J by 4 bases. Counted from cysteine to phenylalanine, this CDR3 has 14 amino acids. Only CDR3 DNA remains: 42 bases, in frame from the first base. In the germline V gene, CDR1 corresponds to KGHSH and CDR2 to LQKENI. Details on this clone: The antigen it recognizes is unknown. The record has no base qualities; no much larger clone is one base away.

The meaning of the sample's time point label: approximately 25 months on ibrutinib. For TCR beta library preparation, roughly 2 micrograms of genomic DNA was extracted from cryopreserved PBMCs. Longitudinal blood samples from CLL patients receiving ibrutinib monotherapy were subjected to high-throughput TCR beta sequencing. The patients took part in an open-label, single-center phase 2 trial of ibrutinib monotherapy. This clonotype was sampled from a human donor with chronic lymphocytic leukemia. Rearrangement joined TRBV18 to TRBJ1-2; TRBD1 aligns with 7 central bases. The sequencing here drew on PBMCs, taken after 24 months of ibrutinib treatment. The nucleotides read TGTGCCAGCTCACCACTGGACAGGTCCTATGGCTACACCTTC. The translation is CASSPLDRSYGYTF.